The sample holds a few counts of the clone carrying this T cell receptor beta chain. This sample was taken from a study of blood T cell repertoires in COVID-19. The assay was immunoSEQ multiplex PCR, and TCRdb's table has in-frame clones only and misses some. The data contain roughly 130,000 clones, around four fifths of them singletons. CDR1 and CDR2 from the germline V gene are SGHTA and FQGNSA. The CDR3 runs to 14 residues. Deletions cut 6 bases from V and 6 bases from J, with 18 bases between. The V gene is TRBV7-2, the J gene TRBJ2-7, with a possible D match to TRBD1 (7 bases). This TCR was sampled from a man in his forties with active or convalescent COVID-19. Specimen: peripheral blood. The CDR3 DNA is TGTGCCAGCAGGTCAGGGGGGCCCTTGCTCGAGCAGTACTTC. Translated: CASRSGGPLLEQYF.